A single sample gave rise to the 4 T cell receptor beta chains below, sequenced in a study of shared clonotypes between healthy human individuals. This table comes from immunoSEQ multiplex PCR, and its TCRdb copy is limited to in-frame clones, with some not included. Among approximately 97,000 clones listed, roughly two thirds were seen once. Sequences were obtained from memory CD8+ T cells sorted from blood. Subset of the sample: CD45RO+ cells pooled with CCR7-negative TemRA cells. All receptors derive from a man aged 30 to 39 in good health.

The chain joins TRBV7-2 to TRBJ2-5; TRBD2 might be the D (6 bases). The CDR3 is 16 residues long. V was shortened by 1 base and J by 1 base, with 13 bases between the two germline ends. Germline loops: CDR1 SGHTA, CDR2 FQGNSA. The CDR3, as DNA: TGTGCCAGCAGCTTAGTTCCGCGGGGTGCCCAAGAGACCCAGTACTTC. Protein sequence: CASSLVPRGAQETQYF. Variable domain in full (rest from reference TRBV7-2 and TRBJ2-5): GAGVSQSPSNKVTEKGKDVELRCDPISGHTALYWYRQSLGQGLEFLIYFQGNSAPDKSGLPSDRFSAERTGGSVSTLTIQRTQQEDSAVYLCASSLVPRGAQETQYFGPGTRLLVL.

This clone was counted only a few times. This chain uses TRBV29-1 with TRBJ1-1; TRBD1 matches at 8 bases. Looked up from germline, CDR1 is SQVTM and CDR2 is ANQGSEA. Unmatched junction bases numbered 8, after V lost 2 bases and J lost 12 bases. The CDR3 extends over 12 amino acids. DNA of the CDR3: TGCAGCGTTGAATTGGAACAGGGGGAAACTTTCTTT. It is translated as CSVELEQGETFF.

V gene TRBV9 combines with J gene TRBJ1-5; no reliable D call. The length of the CDR3 is 14 residues. Per the germline V gene, CDR1 is SGDLS and CDR2 is YYNGEE. V was cut by 3 bases and J by 5 bases, with 12 bases left in between. For the CDR3, the DNA is TGTGCCAGCAGCGCCGCAGGATTCCATCAGCCCCAGCATTTT. This encodes CASSAAGFHQPQHF. Full variable domain (outside the CDR3, taken from reference TRBV9 and TRBJ1-5): DSGVTQTPKHLITATGQRVTLRCSPRSGDLSVYWYQQSLDQGLQFLIQYYNGEERAKGNILERFSAQQFPDLHSELNLSSLELGDSALYFCASSAAGFHQPQHFGDGTRLSIL.

This clone was detected only once. The V call is TRBV7-9, the J call TRBJ2-3; 12 bases are a match to TRBD2. This CDR3 region has 15 residues. Germline CDR1 SEHNR, CDR2 FQNEAQ (reference sequence). After removal of 5 bases from V and 6 bases from J, the junction contained 6 bases not matched to a gene. CDR3 sequence reads: CASSPTSGRGDTQYF. The CDR3 nucleotides are TGTGCCAGCAGCCCGACTAGCGGGAGAGGTGATACGCAGTATTTT.